A single sample is the source of the 13 T cell receptor beta chains below, sequenced in a study of blood T cell repertoires in COVID-19. Sequenced by immunoSEQ multiplex PCR; TCRdb stores in-frame clones only, minus some. The table records some 100,000 clones, 70% to 90% of them present only once. Sequencing was performed on peripheral blood. All receptors come from a woman aged 55-70 years with acute or convalescent COVID-19.

The rearrangement uses TRBV24-1 and TRBJ2-7; 10 bases map to TRBD1. The junction had 1 base not matched to a gene; V was cut back by 6 bases and J by 6 bases. CDR1 is KGHDR and CDR2 is SFDVKD in the germline V gene. This CDR3 comprises 12 residues. The CDR3 DNA is TGTGCCACCAGTAGGACAGGGGGCGAGCAGTACTTC. Its translation: CATSRTGGEQYF.

The rearrangement links TRBV6-7 to TRBJ2-7; 8 bases agree with TRBD1. TRBV6-7 is noted as an ORF with a role that remains uncertain. Unmatched junction bases numbered 10, after V lost 2 bases and J lost 7 bases. CDR3 length equals 15 residues. CDR3 residues: CASSYTNRGMDEQYV. CDR3 nucleotides: TGTGCCAGCAGTTACACTAACAGGGGGATGGATGAGCAGTACGTC.

The gene calls are TRBV2 and TRBJ2-5; 10 bases map to TRBD1. The CDR3 consists of 13 residues. With V trimmed by 7 bases and J by 2 bases, 1 base remained unmatched. Germline lookup yields CDR1 SNHLY and CDR2 FYNNEI. This CDR3 is CASMGQGQETQYF. In DNA, the CDR3 is TGTGCCAGCATGGGACAGGGGCAAGAGACCCAGTACTTC. The full variable domain, its missing parts supplied by reference TRBV2 and TRBJ2-5, is EPEVTQTPSHQVTQMGQEVILRCVPISNHLYFYWYRQILGQKVEFLVSFYNNEISEKSEIFDDQFSVERPDGSNFTLKIRSTKLEDSAMYFCASMGQGQETQYFGPGTRLLVL.

This clone was detected only a few times. The junction shows a germline mismatch at one end, possibly a read error. The chain has TRBV30 and TRBJ1-3; TRBD1 might be the D (5 bases). The germline V gene has CDR1 GTSNPN and CDR2 SVGIG (reference sequence). This CDR3 spans 12 amino acids. This CDR3 is CAWSPTVGAVNF. CDR3 DNA sequence: TGTGCCTGGAGTCCTACCGTTGGGGCTGTTAATTTT.

This clone is a singleton in its sample. This chain connects TRBV12-5 to TRBJ1-6; a possible D gene is TRBD1 (5 bases). The CDR3 loop spans 15 amino acids. Germline CDR1 and CDR2: LGHNT and FRNRAP. V was cut by 2 bases and J by 7 bases, with 12 bases left in between. The CDR3 spells CASGLFGGLNSPLHF. The CDR3 bases are TGTGCTAGTGGTTTGTTCGGGGGACTAAATTCACCCCTCCACTTT. Looking up the rest from reference TRBV12-5 and TRBJ1-6 gives the full variable domain: DARVTQTPRHKVTEMGQEVTMRCQPILGHNTVFWYRQTMMQGLELLAYFRNRAPLDDSGMPKDRFSAEMPDATLATLKIQPSEPRDSAVYFCASGLFGGLNSPLHFGNGTRLTVT.

The chain links TRBV9 to TRBJ2-2; 7 bases map to TRBD1. Germline CDR1 is SGDLS and CDR2 is YYNGEE. V was clipped by 1 base and J by 2 bases; unmatched bases: 5. CDR3 length: 16 amino acids. The CDR3: CASSVTRGQNTGELFF. In DNA, the CDR3 is TGTGCCAGCAGCGTAACTAGGGGGCAAAACACCGGGGAGCTGTTTTTT. Full variable domain (rest looked up from reference TRBV9 and TRBJ2-2): DSGVTQTPKHLITATGQRVTLRCSPRSGDLSVYWYQQSLDQGLQFLIQYYNGEERAKGNILERFSAQQFPDLHSELNLSSLELGDSALYFCASSVTRGQNTGELFFGEGSRLTVL.

The V gene is TRBV19, the J gene TRBJ1-4, with 8 bases identical to TRBD1. Germline loops: CDR1 LNHDA, CDR2 SQIVND (reference sequence). This CDR3 region has 16 residues. After removal of 6 bases from V and 3 bases from J, the junction contained 9 bases not matched to a gene. CDR3 in amino acids: CASSPGQAISNEKLFF. The CDR3 nucleotides read TGTGCCAGTAGCCCGGGACAGGCCATTTCTAATGAAAAACTGTTTTTT.

The V and J genes are TRBV12-3 or TRBV12-4 and TRBJ1-2; D unclear. The CDR3 loop spans 12 amino acids. Deletions cut 5 bases from V and 7 bases from J, with 11 bases between. As DNA, the CDR3 is TGTGCCAGCAGTACCACACCTAGTGGCTACACCTTC. The encoded protein is CASSTTPSGYTF.

This clone showed up just a few times. J is TRBJ2-1 and V is TRBV24-1, with D maybe TRBD2 (5 bases). Germline V CDR1 and CDR2: KGHDR, SFDVKD. This CDR3 contains 14 residues. V lost 3 bases and J lost 10, with 15 bases in between. The CDR3 DNA follows: TGTGCCACCAGTGATCCGACCCCTCCGGGAGAGCAGTTCTTC. It is translated as CATSDPTPPGEQFF.

The chain has TRBV10-2 and TRBJ1-5; no clear D gene. CDR1 and CDR2 (germline): WSHSY, SAAADI. The CDR3 consists of 15 residues. The V end was cut by 0 bases, the J end by 6 bases, with 12 bases between. The CDR3 DNA follows: TGCGCCAGCAGTGAGTCTGGGGAGGTGGGTCAGCCCCAGCATTTT. This sequence encodes CASSESGEVGQPQHF.

CDR3 residues: CASSLAPLAASSYNEQFF. CDR3 nucleotide sequence: TGTGCCAGCAGCTTAGCCCCGCTAGCGGCCAGCTCCTACAATGAGCAGTTCTTC. The chain uses TRBV11-1 and TRBJ2-1, with TRBD2 matching over 7 bases. The CDR3 runs to 18 residues. The V gene's germline CDR1 is SGHAT and CDR2 FQDESV (reference sequence). V shed 0 bases, J shed 0 bases, and the junction held 8 bases outside the gene matches.

The V and J genes are TRBV6-1 and TRBJ2-4; D possibly corresponds to TRBD2 (6 bases). V lost 3 bases and J 7 bases, leaving 10 bases between the germline ends. Germline-derived CDR1 and CDR2 are MNHNS and SASEGT. The CDR3 extends over 13 amino acids. CDR3 nucleotide sequence: TGTGCCAGCAGTGACGGACTAACTAACATTCAGTACTTC. It specifies CASSDGLTNIQYF.

This clone was seen only once. This rearrangement joins TRBV27 to TRBJ2-1; 9 bases are a match to TRBD2. The J segment lost 1 base and the V segment lost 6 bases, leaving 4 bases of the junction unmatched. The germline V gene has CDR1 MNHEY and CDR2 SMNVEV (reference sequence). This CDR3 comprises 15 residues. The CDR3 DNA reads as TGTGCCAGCAGCCGTCTAGCGGGATCCTACAATGAGCAGTTCTTC. Translation gives CASSRLAGSYNEQFF.